One sample yielded the 3 T cell receptor beta chains listed below, sequenced in a study of response to subunit inactivated influenza vaccine. One entry per CDR3 protein results from TCRdb running MiXCR on the RT-PCR reads. The sample has hundreds of thousands of distinct CDR3 sequences, more than 11% seen once; the top ten hold 5.5% to 7%. Specimen: PBMCs from blood, collected 14 to 15 days before vaccination. The receptors originated from a middle-aged man who received an inactivated influenza vaccine.

This clonotype was seen repeatedly, ten times or more. The rearrangement links TRBV4-3 to TRBJ2-1; 8 bases align to TRBD2. The germline CDR1 and CDR2 sequences are LGHNA and YSLEER. The V segment lost 0 bases and the J segment 7 bases; nucleotides outside the gene matches: 5. This CDR3 spans 15 amino acids. As DNA, the CDR3 is TGCGCCAGCAGCCAAGATAGGATAGCGGGGAATGAGCAGTTCTTC. This sequence encodes CASSQDRIAGNEQFF.

There are many counts of this clonotype. CDR3 sequence reads: CASSSQGSGELFF. The CDR3 region has the DNA TGTGCCAGCAGCTCACAGGGTTCCGGGGAGCTGTTTTTT. This rearrangement joins TRBV14 to TRBJ2-2; possible D gene TRBD1, 6 bases. CDR3 length: 13 amino acids. Germline V gene lookup returns CDR1 SGHDN and CDR2 FVKESK. V shed 5 bases and J shed 6 bases, with 10 bases lying between them.

Only a few counts were recorded for this clonotype. The chain combines TRBV20-1 with TRBJ2-4, with 12 bases identical to TRBD2. From germline, CDR1 is DFQATT and CDR2 SNEGSKA (reference sequence). Unmatched junction bases numbered 3, after V lost 2 bases and J lost 7 bases. This CDR3 region has 14 residues. In nucleotides, the CDR3 is TGCAGTGCTAGACAACTAGCGGGGGGTAACATTCAGTACTTC. Translating it yields CSARQLAGGNIQYF.